This T cell receptor (beta chain) emerged from a study of T-cell reconstitution after alpha-beta-depleted transplantation in children. General study points: In patients about two months after transplant, alpha-beta T cells reportedly arose from several hundred expanded graft clones.

The TCRbeta library was prepared with unique molecular identifiers. MiXCR was run by TCRdb on the PCR reads, yielding one entry per CDR3 protein. The sample holds 120,000 to 150,000 distinct CDR3 sequences, 8% to 10% seen once. This CDR3 is 14 amino acids long. Trimming cost V 8 bases and J 9 bases; bases outside gene matches: 13. A remark on this clonotype: The antigen remains undetermined.

V gene TRBV5-3 combines with J gene TRBJ2-2, with 7 positions matching TRBD1. TRBV5-3 is an ORF; its function is uncertain. The receptor was derived from a female patient under 10 years old who had a stem cell transplant for congenital amegakaryocytic thrombocytopenia, so the T cells may come from the graft donor. The sample consisted of PBMCs, mostly from graft donor cells, taken 180 days after TCRalphabeta/CD19-depleted stem cell transplant. Here the CDR3 reads CARGQGQTRRELFF. CDR3 nucleotide sequence: TGTGCCAGGGGCCAGGGACAGACCCGCCGGGAGCTGTTTTTT.